The present entry profiles one T cell receptor (beta chain) with its context. Its antigen is currently unknown. The same CDR3 can be traced to other DNA sequences in this sample. The protocol was immunoSEQ multiplex PCR, while the TCRdb copy is restricted to in-frame clones and leaves out a portion. The table includes millions of clones, 80% to 95% detected once. These data belong to a study of shared clonotypes between healthy human individuals. General study findings and limits: Sharing of clonotypes among donors was expected to vary with sequencing depth. Generation probability values for non-shared clonotypes were lower than those for clonotypes shared by all four donors.

The CDR3 sequence is 14 residues long. V lost 2 bases to trimming and J lost 1 base, with 8 bases between them. Germline V gives CDR1 SGHTA, CDR2 FQGNSA. The sequence was collected from a man between 18 and 29 years old in good health. Some clones in this sample may be carry-over from other donors' samples. Sequenced sample: naive CD4+ T cells from PBMCs. Noted subset: CD45RA+ positively selected. The rearrangement joins TRBV7-2 to TRBJ1-1; no firm D call. As DNA, the CDR3 is TGTGCCAGCAGCTTATTGGGTGGGAACACTGAAGCTTTCTTT. Translated, it gives CASSLLGGNTEAFF.